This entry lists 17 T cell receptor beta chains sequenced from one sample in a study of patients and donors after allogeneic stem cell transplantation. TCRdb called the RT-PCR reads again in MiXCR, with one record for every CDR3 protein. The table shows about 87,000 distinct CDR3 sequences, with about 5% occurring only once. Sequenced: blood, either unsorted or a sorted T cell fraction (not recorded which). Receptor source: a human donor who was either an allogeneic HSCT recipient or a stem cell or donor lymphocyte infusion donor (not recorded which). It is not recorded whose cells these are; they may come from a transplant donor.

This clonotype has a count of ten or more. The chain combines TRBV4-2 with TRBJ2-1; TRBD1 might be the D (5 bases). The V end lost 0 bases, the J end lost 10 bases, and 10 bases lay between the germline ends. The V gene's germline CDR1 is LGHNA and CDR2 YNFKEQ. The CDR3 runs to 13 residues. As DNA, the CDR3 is TGTGCCAGCAGCCAAGAGCAGGGCCGGGAGCAGTTCTTC. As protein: CASSQEQGREQFF.

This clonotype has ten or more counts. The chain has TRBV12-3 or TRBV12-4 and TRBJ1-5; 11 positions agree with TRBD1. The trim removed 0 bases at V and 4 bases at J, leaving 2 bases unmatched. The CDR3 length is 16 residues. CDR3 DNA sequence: TGTGCCAGCAGTTTAGCGGGACAGGGGGGTAATCAGCCCCAGCATTTT. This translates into CASSLAGQGGNQPQHF.

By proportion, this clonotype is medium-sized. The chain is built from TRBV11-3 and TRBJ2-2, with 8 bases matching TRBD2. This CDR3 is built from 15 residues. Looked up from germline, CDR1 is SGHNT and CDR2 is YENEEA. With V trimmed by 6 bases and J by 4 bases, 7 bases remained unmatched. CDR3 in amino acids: CASSWVAGRTGELFF. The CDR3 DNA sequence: TGTGCCAGCAGTTGGGTAGCGGGGCGCACCGGGGAGCTGTTTTTT.

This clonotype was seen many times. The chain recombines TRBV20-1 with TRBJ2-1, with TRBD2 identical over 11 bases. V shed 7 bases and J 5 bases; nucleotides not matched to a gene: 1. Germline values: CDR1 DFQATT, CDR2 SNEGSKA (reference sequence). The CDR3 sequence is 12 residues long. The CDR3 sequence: CSGLAGNNEQFF. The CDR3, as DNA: TGCAGTGGACTAGCGGGGAACAATGAGCAGTTCTTC.

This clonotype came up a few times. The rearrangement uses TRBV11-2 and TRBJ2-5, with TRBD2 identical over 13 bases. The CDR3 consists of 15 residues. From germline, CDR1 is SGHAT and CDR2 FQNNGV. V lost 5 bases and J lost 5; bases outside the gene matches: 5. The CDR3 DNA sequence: TGTGCCAGCAGCACAGGACTAGCGGGGGTTGAGACCCAGTACTTC. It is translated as CASSTGLAGVETQYF.

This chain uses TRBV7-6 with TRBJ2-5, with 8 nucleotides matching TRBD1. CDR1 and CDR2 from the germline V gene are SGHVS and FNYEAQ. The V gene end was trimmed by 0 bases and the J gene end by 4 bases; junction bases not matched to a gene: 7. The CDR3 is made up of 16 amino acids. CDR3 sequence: CASSLAPGGDGETQYF. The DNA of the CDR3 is TGTGCCAGCAGCTTAGCTCCAGGGGGCGATGGAGAGACCCAGTACTTC.

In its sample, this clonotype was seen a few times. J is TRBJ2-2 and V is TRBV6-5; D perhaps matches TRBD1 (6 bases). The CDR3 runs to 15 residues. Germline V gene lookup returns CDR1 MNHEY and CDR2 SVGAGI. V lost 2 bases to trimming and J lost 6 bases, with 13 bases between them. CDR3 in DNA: TGTGCCAGCAGTTACCGGATACAGGGCGCCGGGGAGCTGTTTTTT. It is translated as CASSYRIQGAGELFF.

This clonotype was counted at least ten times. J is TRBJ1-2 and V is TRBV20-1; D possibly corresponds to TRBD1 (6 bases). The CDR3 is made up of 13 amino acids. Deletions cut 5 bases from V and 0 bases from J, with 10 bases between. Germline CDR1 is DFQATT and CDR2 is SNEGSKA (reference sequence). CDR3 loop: CSAPGDTNYGYTF. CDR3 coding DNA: TGCAGTGCTCCAGGGGACACTAACTATGGCTACACCTTC.

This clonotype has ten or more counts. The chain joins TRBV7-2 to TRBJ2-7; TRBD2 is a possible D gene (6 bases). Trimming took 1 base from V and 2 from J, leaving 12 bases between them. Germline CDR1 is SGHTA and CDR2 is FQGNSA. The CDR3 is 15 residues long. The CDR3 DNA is TGTGCCAGCAGCTTAGGCGGGACCCTTGCCTACGAGCAGTACTTC. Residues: CASSLGGTLAYEQYF.

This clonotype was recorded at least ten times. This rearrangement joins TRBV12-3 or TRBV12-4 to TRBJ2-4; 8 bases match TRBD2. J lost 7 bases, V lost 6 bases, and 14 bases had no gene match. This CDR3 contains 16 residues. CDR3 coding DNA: TGTGCCAGCAGCCCGTCCGGGAGGGCTCTAGGCAACATTCAGTACTTC. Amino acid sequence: CASSPSGRALGNIQYF.

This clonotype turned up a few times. The DNA for the CDR3 is TGTGCCAGCAGTCCACCCCTTCCGTGGGGGGGCCAAGAGACCCAGTACTTC. Amino acids: CASSPPLPWGGQETQYF. The chain joins TRBV27 to TRBJ2-5; 7 positions match TRBD2. Trimming took 5 bases from V and 1 from J; bases not matched to a gene: 13. Germline lookup yields CDR1 MNHEY and CDR2 SMNVEV (reference sequence). The CDR3 totals 17 residues.

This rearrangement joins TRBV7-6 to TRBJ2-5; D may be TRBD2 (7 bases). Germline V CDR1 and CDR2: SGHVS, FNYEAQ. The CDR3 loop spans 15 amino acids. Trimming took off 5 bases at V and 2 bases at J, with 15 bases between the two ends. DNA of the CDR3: TGTGCCAGCAGCCTCAACCGGGGGGCTCAAGAGACCCAGTACTTC. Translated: CASSLNRGAQETQYF.

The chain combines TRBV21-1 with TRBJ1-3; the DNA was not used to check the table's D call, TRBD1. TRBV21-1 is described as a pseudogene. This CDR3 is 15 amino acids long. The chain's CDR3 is CASSRDARSGNTIYF. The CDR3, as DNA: TGTGCCAGCAGCAGGGACGCCCGCTCTGGAAACACCATATATTTT.

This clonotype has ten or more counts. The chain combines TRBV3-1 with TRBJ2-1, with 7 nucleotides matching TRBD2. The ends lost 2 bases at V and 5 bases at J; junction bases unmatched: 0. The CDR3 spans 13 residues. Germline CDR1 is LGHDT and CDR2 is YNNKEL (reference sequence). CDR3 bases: TGTGCCAGCAGCCAAAGCGGGGACAATGAGCAGTTCTTC. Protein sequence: CASSQSGDNEQFF.

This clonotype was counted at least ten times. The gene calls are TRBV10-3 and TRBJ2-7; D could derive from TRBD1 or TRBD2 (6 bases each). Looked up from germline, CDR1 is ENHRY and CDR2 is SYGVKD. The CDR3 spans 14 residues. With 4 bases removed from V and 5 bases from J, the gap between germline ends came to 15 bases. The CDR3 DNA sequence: TGTGCCATCAGTGGGGGGGCCCCACTCCACGAGCAGTACTTC. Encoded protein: CAISGGAPLHEQYF.

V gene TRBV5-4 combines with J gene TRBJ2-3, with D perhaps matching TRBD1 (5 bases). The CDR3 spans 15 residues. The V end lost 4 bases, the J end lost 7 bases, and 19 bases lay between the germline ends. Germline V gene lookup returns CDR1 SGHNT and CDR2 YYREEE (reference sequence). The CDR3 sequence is CASSLTGRAQNTQYF. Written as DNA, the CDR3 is TGTGCCAGCAGCCTCACGGGCAGGGCCCAAAATACGCAGTATTTT. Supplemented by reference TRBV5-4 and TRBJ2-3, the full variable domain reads ETGVTQSPTHLIKTRGQQVTLRCSSQSGHNTVSWYQQALGQGPQFIFQYYREEENGRGNFPPRFSGLQFPNYSSELNVNALELDDSALYLCASSLTGRAQNTQYFGPGTRLTVL.

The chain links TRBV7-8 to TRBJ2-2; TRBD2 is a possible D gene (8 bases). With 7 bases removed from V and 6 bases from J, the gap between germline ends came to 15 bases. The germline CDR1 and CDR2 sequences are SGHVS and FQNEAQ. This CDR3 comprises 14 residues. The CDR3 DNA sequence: TGTGCCAGCACCGTAGCGGGACAGTCCGGGGAGCTGTTTTTT. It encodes CASTVAGQSGELFF.